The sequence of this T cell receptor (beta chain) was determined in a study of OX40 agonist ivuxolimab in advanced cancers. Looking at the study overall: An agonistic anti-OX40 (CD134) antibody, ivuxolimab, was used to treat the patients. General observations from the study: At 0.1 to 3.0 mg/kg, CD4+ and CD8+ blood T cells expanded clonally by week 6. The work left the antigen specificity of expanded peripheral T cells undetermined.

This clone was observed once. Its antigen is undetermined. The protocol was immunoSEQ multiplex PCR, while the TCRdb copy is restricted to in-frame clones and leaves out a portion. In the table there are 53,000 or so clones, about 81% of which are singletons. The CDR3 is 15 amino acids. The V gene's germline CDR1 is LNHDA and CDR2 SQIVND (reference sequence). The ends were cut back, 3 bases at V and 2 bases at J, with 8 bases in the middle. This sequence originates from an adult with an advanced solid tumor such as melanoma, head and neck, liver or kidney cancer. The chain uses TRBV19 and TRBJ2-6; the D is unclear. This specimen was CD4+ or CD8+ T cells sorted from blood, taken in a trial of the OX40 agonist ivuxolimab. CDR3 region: CASSITAAGANVLTF. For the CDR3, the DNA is TGTGCCAGTAGTATCACGGCGGCTGGGGCCAACGTCCTGACTTTC.